Reported below is one T cell receptor beta chain. This sample is drawn from a study of shared T cell receptors in the human thymus. Repertoires were generated with immunoSEQ multiplex PCR, while TCRdb's copy carries only in-frame clones and drops some. The data contain hundreds of thousands of clones, 85% to 90% of them singletons. This sample also appeared in a second study, on human thymus T cells. That work contributes: The study used thymus tissue resected during corrective heart surgery. In thymic and blood repertoires alike, V and J usage looked biased. Related research found strongly overlapping thymic repertoires in unrelated individuals.

The sample taken for sequencing was thymocytes. This clonotype originated in a boy under two years old with a congenital heart defect.

CDR3 sequence reads: CASRQYQAGGSSYNEQFF. The CDR3, as DNA: TGTGCAAGTCGTCAATACCAAGCGGGAGGATCCTCCTACAATGAGCAGTTCTTC. This rearrangement joins TRBV12-2 to TRBJ2-1; no check of the table's D call, TRBD2, against the DNA was made. TRBV12-2 is deemed a pseudogene. CDR3 length equals 18 residues.